The clone carrying this T cell receptor beta chain was picked up a small number of times. The antigen is not known. The data derive from a study of blood T cells in healthy people across ages. General study findings and limits: More naive CD4+ cells and higher diversity were found in long-lived than in aged donors. Roughly linearly, TCR beta diversity per million T cells fell as age increased.

Through a sample-barcoded 5' primer and a J-beta primer mix, a second PCR was run for roughly 7 to 11 cycles. Tags on each cDNA molecule came from a template-switch adaptor with 12 random nucleotides. Via MiXCR, TCRdb re-called the 5' RACE reads, giving one row per CDR3 protein. This sample has roughly 800,000 distinct CDR3 sequences, with more than 20% found just once. These data were also reused for a study on T cells of mothers and their children. That report notes: Samples came from a few healthy Caucasian mothers and their six children.

This TCR was sampled from a boy aged 5-17 years in good health. Sequenced: blood.

DNA of the CDR3: TGTGCCAGCAGCCAACGGGACATCTGGTACCAAGAGACCCAGTACTTC. Protein: CASSQRDIWYQETQYF. The V and J genes are TRBV3-1 and TRBJ2-5, with D perhaps matching TRBD1 (6 bases). The germline gives CDR1 LGHDT, CDR2 YNNKEL (reference sequence). Trimming pared 2 bases from V and 0 bases from J, leaving 13 bases between. This CDR3 is built from 16 residues.